A selection of T cell receptor beta chains follows, all from one sample in a study of blood T cell repertoires in COVID-19. Clones were read by immunoSEQ multiplex PCR, and TCRdb kept only the in-frame ones, dropping some. The repertoire consists of about 120,000 clones, with about 92% occurring once and the leading ten covering around 3.6%. The specimen was peripheral blood. The receptors shown here come from a man in his fifties or sixties with active COVID-19. Both conserved end residues are part of each CDR3. D genes are given only for firm matches. Only some rows state a clone size, as once, few, many or a class for expanded clones.

>TRBJ1-2|TRBV19|-|-
TGTGCCAGTACTACAGGGACGGTAGGCTATGGCTACACCTTC
CASTTGTVGYGYTF
>TRBJ2-7|TRBV11-2|TRBD2|-
TGTGCCAGCAGCTTAGGGGGGACTAGCGGATACTCCTACGAGCAGTACTTC
CASSLGGTSGYSYEQYF
>TRBJ2-7|TRBV7-6|-|-
TGTGCCAGCAGCCTGGGGGGGCCCTCCTCCTACGAGCAGTACTTC
CASSLGGPSSYEQYF
>TRBJ1-2|TRBV28|TRBD1|-
TGTGCCAGCAGAGGAACGGGACAGGGAGGCTATGGCTACACCTTC
CASRGTGQGGYGYTF
>TRBJ2-2|TRBV19|TRBD1|-
TGTGCCAGTAGTACGGCGGGACAGGGAATCCCCGGGGAGCTGTTTTTT
CASSTAGQGIPGELFF
>TRBJ1-5|TRBV24-1|TRBD1|-
TGTGCCACCAGTGAAGGACAGGGAAAGTATCAGCCCCAGCATTTT
CATSEGQGKYQPQHF
>TRBJ2-5|TRBV9|-|few
TGTGCCAGCAGCGTAGAGGCTAGCCGGAAAGAGACCCAGTACTTC
CASSVEASRKETQYF
>TRBJ2-1|TRBV30|-|-
TGTGCCTGGAGAAGCAAGCGCCACTACAATGAGCAGTTCTTC
CAWRSKRHYNEQFF
>TRBJ2-5|TRBV2|TRBD2|-
TGTGCCAGCAGTGAGGGACTAGAAGAGACCCAGTACTTC
CASSEGLEETQYF
>TRBJ1-4|TRBV6-5|-|-
TGTGCCAGCACTGGGACTATTAATGAAAAACTGTTTTTT
CASTGTINEKLFF
>TRBJ1-4|TRBV18|TRBD1|once
TGTGCCAGCTCACTCCGGACAGGGAGGGGCGAAAAACTGTTTTTT
CASSLRTGRGEKLFF
>TRBJ2-4|TRBV2|-|-
TGTGCCAGCAGGCAGGGGCAGAAAAACATTCAGTACTTC
CASRQGQKNIQYF
>TRBJ2-2|TRBV7-9|-|-
TGTGCCAGCAGCCCCCCTCTACAGAAGAACACCGGGGAGCTGTTTTTT
CASSPPLQKNTGELFF
>TRBJ2-2|TRBV3-1/TRBV3-2|TRBD1|-
TGTGCCAGCACCCCGGGGACAGGGGAGACCGGGGAGCTGTTTTTT
CASTPGTGETGELFF
>TRBJ1-1|TRBV6-5|-|-
TGTGCCAGCAGTTACAGACAGCCAGGGAACACTGAAGCTTTCTTT
CASSYRQPGNTEAFF
>TRBJ1-2|TRBV7-9|-|-
TGTGCCAGCGACCGGGTCAACTATGGCTACACCTTC
CASDRVNYGYTF
>TRBJ2-5|TRBV2|TRBD2|-
TGTGCCAGCAGTGGTAGCGGGGGGGCAGGTGAGACCCAGTACTTC
CASSGSGGAGETQYF
>TRBJ1-2|TRBV6-5|TRBD1|few
TGTGCCAGCTTCCCCGGACAGGGGAACTATGGCTACACCTTC
CASFPGQGNYGYTF
>TRBJ2-1|TRBV5-4|-|-
TGTGCCAGCAGCCCCGAGGTCTACAATGAGCAGTTCTTC
CASSPEVYNEQFF
>TRBJ1-5|TRBV6-5|-|few
TGTGCCAGCAGGGAGGCAGGCGGTCAGCCCCAGCATTTT
CASREAGGQPQHF
>TRBJ2-3|TRBV5-1|-|-
TGCGCCAGCAGCTTGAGTGGCGGCACGGATACGCAGTATTTT
CASSLSGGTDTQYF
>TRBJ2-1|TRBV19|TRBD1|-
TGTGCCAGTAGACCCACCGGGACAGGGGGCTTCAATGAGCAGTTCTTC
CASRPTGTGGFNEQFF
>TRBJ1-1|TRBV2|-|-
TGTGCCAGCAGAGGGGTGGGAGGGATGAACACTGAAGCTTTCTTT
CASRGVGGMNTEAFF
>TRBJ2-3|TRBV5-8|-|-
TGTGCCAGCAGCTGGGGCGGCATTAGGCTCACAGATACGCAGTATTTT
CASSWGGIRLTDTQYF
>TRBJ1-1|TRBV7-9|-|-
TGTGCCAGCAGCCAGGGGACTGAAGCTTTCTTT
CASSQGTEAFF
>TRBJ2-5|TRBV29-1|TRBD2|-
TGCAGCGTTCGGGGGGGACTAGCGGGCGGAGAGACCCAGTACTTC
CSVRGGLAGGETQYF
>TRBJ2-3|TRBV25-1|-|-
TGTGCCAGCACGGGGGGCCCTTTCCAAGATACGCAGTATTTT
CASTGGPFQDTQYF
>TRBJ2-1|TRBV14|TRBD2|-
TGTGCCAGCAGCCAAGGGTGGGCTAGCGGGAGGCACTACAATGAGCAGTTCTTC
CASSQGWASGRHYNEQFF
>TRBJ2-1|TRBV10-1|TRBD2|-
TGCGCCAGCAGTCGGACTAGCGCTGACCACAATGAGCAGTTCTTC
CASSRTSADHNEQFF
>TRBJ2-7|TRBV3-1/TRBV3-2|-|once
TGTGCCAGCAGCCAATCCGGGACAAACTACGAGCAGTACTTC
CASSQSGTNYEQYF
>TRBJ1-5|TRBV2|TRBD1|-
TGTGCCAGCAGGGGGACAGGAAAAGGGAATCAGCCCCAGCATTTT
CASRGTGKGNQPQHF
>TRBJ1-3|TRBV2|TRBD1|-
TGTGCCAGCATGTACGGGACAGGACAATCCGTCACTGGAAACACCATATATTTT
CASMYGTGQSVTGNTIYF
>TRBJ1-3|TRBV30|-|-
TGTGCCTGGAAGAGGTCCAACTCTGGAAACACCATATATTTT
CAWKRSNSGNTIYF
>TRBJ2-1|TRBV19|TRBD1|-
TGTGCCAGTAGTCCTGGTCCGGACAGGGTCATCAATGAGCAGTTCTTC
CASSPGPDRVINEQFF
>TRBJ1-5|TRBV19|-|-
TGTGCCAGTAGTAGGCAGGGTTACGGCCAGCCCCAGCATTTT
CASSRQGYGQPQHF
>TRBJ2-1|TRBV9|-|once
TGTGCCAGCAGCCCAAGGGTTAGCGGTAACAATGAGCAGTTCTTC
CASSPRVSGNNEQFF
>TRBJ1-2|TRBV2|-|-
TGTGCCAGCAGTTCGATACAGGGAACAAGTGGCTACACCTTC
CASSSIQGTSGYTF
>TRBJ2-3|TRBV7-9|TRBD1|-
TGTGCCAGCACCCTCGGAACCGGGACAGGCGCTCGGGATACGCAGTATTTT
CASTLGTGTGARDTQYF
>TRBJ2-5|TRBV3-1/TRBV3-2|-|-
TGTGCCAGCAGCCATCAGAGGGAGACCCAGTACTTC
CASSHQRETQYF
>TRBJ1-1|TRBV27|-|once
TGTGCCAGCAGTTTAGGTGTGGCAGTGGCTGAAGCTTTCTTT
CASSLGVAVAEAFF
>TRBJ1-1|TRBV7-2|-|-
TGTGCCAGCAGCTTATACGGGGGGCGCTACCCTATGAACACTGAAGCTTTCTTT
CASSLYGGRYPMNTEAFF
>TRBJ2-7|TRBV9|TRBD2|-
TGTGCCAGCAGCCCCACTAGCGGGAGTTCCTACGAGCAGTACTTC
CASSPTSGSSYEQYF
>TRBJ2-6|TRBV18|-|-
TGTGCCAGCTCACCCCTGACAGAGCGGGCCAACGTCCTGACTTTC
CASSPLTERANVLTF
>TRBJ2-7|TRBV3-1/TRBV3-2|TRBD1|-
TGTGCCAGCAGCCGGACAGGGGTCCTCTACGAGCAGTACTTC
CASSRTGVLYEQYF
>TRBJ1-1|TRBV12-5|TRBD1|once
TGTGCTAGTGGTGGCTCCGGGACAGGGGGTATGGAAGCTTTCTTT
CASGGSGTGGMEAFF
>TRBJ2-1|TRBV5-5|TRBD2|-
TGTGCCAGCAGCTTGGTTGACACCGGGACTAGCGGGTTTAAGTACAATGAGCAGTTCTTC
CASSLVDTGTSGFKYNEQFF
>TRBJ1-1|TRBV6-5|-|-
TGTGCCAGCAGGGCGGACAGCATGAACACTGAAGCTTTCTTT
CASRADSMNTEAFF
>TRBJ2-4|TRBV9|-|-
TGTGCCAGCAGCGTAGTTATAGCGCTTCAAAACATTCAGTACTTC
CASSVVIALQNIQYF
>TRBJ2-7|TRBV6-5|TRBD1|-
TGTGCCAGCAGTTACCAGGGACAGTTATCCTACGAGCAGTACTTC
CASSYQGQLSYEQYF
>TRBJ1-3|TRBV12-3/TRBV12-4|-|-
TGTGCCAGCAGTTCTGGCGGGGGAAACACCATATATTTT
CASSSGGGNTIYF
>TRBJ1-2|TRBV11-3|-|once
TGTGCCAGCAGCTCGGCGCAGGGAGGGATTGGCTACACCTTC
CASSSAQGGIGYTF
>TRBJ2-7|TRBV6-6|TRBD2|-
TGTGCCAGCAGTTTAGCGGGGAGGGAAAACGAGCAGTACTTC
CASSLAGRENEQYF
>TRBJ1-5|TRBV3-1/TRBV3-2|-|few
TGTGCCAGCAGCCAACGGACAGTCAATCAGCCCCAGCATTTT
CASSQRTVNQPQHF
>TRBJ1-2|TRBV7-3|-|-
TGTGCCAGCAGCTTAACTCCGGGGAAACTTTTCACCTTC
CASSLTPGKLFTF
>TRBJ1-1|TRBV7-9|-|-
TGTGCCAGCAGCCCCTCAGGGGCGAACACTGAAGCTTTCTTT
CASSPSGANTEAFF